This T cell receptor beta chain was sequenced in a study of blood T cell repertoires in COVID-19. Clones were read by immunoSEQ multiplex PCR, and TCRdb kept only the in-frame ones, dropping some. The sample lists roughly 160,000 clones, roughly 84% occurring once. Germline assignment: CDR1 SGHTA and CDR2 FQGTGA. The CDR3 spans 13 residues. V was trimmed by 5 bases and J by 1 base, leaving 8 bases between them. Specimen: PBMCs or T cells enriched from blood (not recorded which). V usage is TRBV7-3 and J usage is TRBJ1-1, with a weak D call TRBD1 (6 bases). This TCR was sampled from a woman between 50 and 59 years old who had recovered from COVID-19. The CDR3 loop reads CASSVGQNTEAFF. The CDR3 bases are TGTGCCAGCAGCGTGGGACAGAACACTGAAGCTTTCTTT.